This T cell receptor (beta chain) was sequenced during a study of blood T cell repertoires in COVID-19. Overall study: The United States, Italy and Spain were the sources of the acute and convalescent COVID-19 samples. T cells, B-cell-depleted T cells, or PBMCs provided the cDNA or gDNA that served as material.

Original methodology: For nucleated cells, counts were estimated from reference gene primer amplification. Clones were read by immunoSEQ multiplex PCR, and TCRdb kept only the in-frame ones, dropping some. V and J calls and clone size come straight from that table; D and trimming were deduced from the DNA. The data show approximately 75,000 clones, roughly 84% seen once. Germline V gene sequence: CDR1 SGHTA, CDR2 FQGNSA. The junction had 5 bases not matched to a gene; V was cut back by 3 bases and J by 1 base. The CDR3 has 16 residues. The TCR comes from a woman between 45 and 65 years old with acute or convalescent COVID-19. The chain joins TRBV7-2 to TRBJ2-1; 8 bases agree with TRBD2. Sequencing was done on a sample of peripheral blood. For the CDR3, the DNA is TGTGCCAGCAGCTTCAAGCGGGAGAAGTCCTACAATGAGCAGTTCTTC. Protein: CASSFKREKSYNEQFF. Filled out from reference TRBV7-2 and TRBJ2-1, the complete variable domain reads GAGVSQSPSNKVTEKGKDVELRCDPISGHTALYWYRQSLGQGLEFLIYFQGNSAPDKSGLPSDRFSAERTGGSVSTLTIQRTQQEDSAVYLCASSFKREKSYNEQFFGPGTRLTVL.